The TCR beta chain described here comes from a study of blood T cell repertoires in COVID-19. Libraries were prepared by immunoSEQ multiplex PCR; TCRdb keeps only in-frame clonotypes and omits some of them. The sample has fewer than 650,000 clones, around 90% seen once. The Seattle patients, enrolled during active infection, were followed longitudinally. Germline V gene lookup returns CDR1 DFQATT and CDR2 SNEGSKA (reference sequence). V lost 3 bases, J lost 3 bases, and 7 bases stayed unmatched. CDR3 length: 15 residues. The clonotype comes from a woman aged 45-65 years with COVID-19, enrolled during active disease. The J gene is TRBJ2-4, the V gene TRBV20-1, with TRBD2 identical over 8 bases. Sequencing was carried out using peripheral blood. Written as DNA, the CDR3 is TGCAGTGCTAGTCCCGGGGGGGAGGGCAAAAACATTCAGTACTTC. Its protein product is CSASPGGEGKNIQYF.